The T cell receptor (beta chain) described here comes from a study of T-cell reconstitution after alpha-beta-depleted transplantation in children (dated by TCRdb to about 2016). Turning to the overall study: Using TCR repertoire profiling, the study quantitatively followed how T-cell immune reconstitution unfolded in children after TCRalphabeta/CD19-depleted allogeneic hematopoietic cell transplantation.

Receptor amplification or capture employed PCR. Sequencer: Illumina HiSeq 2500. Molecular barcoding was employed in the preparation of TCR libraries, with unique molecular identifiers being used to normalize TCRbeta repertoire quantification. Using fastp trimming at Q25 and MiXCR clonotype assembly, TCRdb reanalyzed the public sequencing data and kept in-frame beta chains. Each record represents a unique CDR3 protein, reported with the most common genes and DNA among its rows. The sample has some 550,000 distinct CDR3 sequences on record, 23% of them singletons. 13% to 15% of the sample comes from the top ten. On this clonotype: Its antigen target is currently unknown. One base away there is no much larger clone; base qualities are not given.

Per the publication, the treatment or condition label means: allogeneic hematopoietic cell transplantation with graft depleted of TCRalphabeta T cells and CD19 B cells. The children who served as transplant recipients had been given grafts of TCRalphabeta/CD19-depleted allogeneic hematopoietic cells. Including cysteine and phenylalanine, the CDR3 has 14 amino acids. Only the CDR3 region is kept as DNA, spanning 42 bases read in frame from base 1. The CDR1 and CDR2 encoded by the germline V gene are MNHEY and SVGEGT. Here V drops 6 bases and J drops 0 bases, and the junction holds 5 bases not matched to any gene. General conclusions and limits of the study: Over the following months the frequencies of hyperexpanded clones went down, and after one year T-cell counts and TCRbeta diversity were mostly credited to newly produced T cells. The apparently early alphabetaT-cell count recovery about two months after transplant was reportedly dependent on only several hundred rapidly expanded clones derived from non-depleted graft cells. In some patients, the high TCRbeta diversity seen at day 60 was put down to recipient T cells and intrathymic progenitors that had survived conditioning.

The starting material was PBMCs, mostly from graft donor cells, obtained 360 days after TCRalphabeta/CD19-depleted stem cell transplant. The TCR comes from a boy in the first two years of life who had a stem cell transplant for acute myeloid leukemia, so the T cells may come from the graft donor. The V and J genes are TRBV6-2 or TRBV6-3 and TRBJ2-7; 7 bases in the middle match TRBD1. In nucleotide form, the sequence is TGTGCCAGCAGGACAGGGAAACCCTCCTACGAGCAGTACTTC. Its protein is CASRTGKPSYEQYF.